These T cell receptor beta chains were read from a single sample in a study of T-cell memory formation after mild COVID-19. TCRdb ran MiXCR on the 5' RACE reads and lists one entry per CDR3 protein. In the table there are approximately 230,000 distinct CDR3 sequences, less than 20% of which are singletons. Sequenced input: PBMCs or a T cell subset sorted from them (not recorded which). These receptors were collected from a man between 18 and 29 years old who had mild COVID-19 (a few samples of this study predate the infection). Cell type and time point are not known. CDR3s include the opening cysteine and the closing phenylalanine or tryptophan. Each record gives: CDR3 DNA, CDR3 protein, clone size, D gene, J gene, V gene. A D gene is named only where the DNA matches it firmly. Clone size is stated in some rows and not others, as once, few, many or a class when expanded.

DNA: TGTGCCAGCAGCCGACAGGCGTCCTATAATTCACCCCTCCACTTT; CDR3: CASSRQASYNSPLHF; size: few; D: NA; J: TRBJ1-6; V: TRBV6-5
DNA: TGTGCCAGCAGCTTACACCTCCCTAGCGGGGGGGAAATGAACACCGGGGAGCTGTTTTTT; CDR3: CASSLHLPSGGEMNTGELFF; size: NA; D: TRBD2; J: TRBJ2-2; V: TRBV7-3
DNA: TGTGCCAGCAGCCACAACAGGGCTGGGGCCAACGTCCTGACTTTC; CDR3: CASSHNRAGANVLTF; size: NA; D: NA; J: TRBJ2-6; V: TRBV25-1
DNA: TGCGCCAGCAGCCAACCGGACAGGTACTATGGCTACACCTTC; CDR3: CASSQPDRYYGYTF; size: few; D: TRBD1; J: TRBJ1-2; V: TRBV5-1
DNA: TGTGCCACCAGTGATAGCAGGGGAAGGATCGGGGAGCTGTTTTTT; CDR3: CATSDSRGRIGELFF; size: once; D: NA; J: TRBJ2-2; V: TRBV24-1
DNA: TGTGCCAGCAGCCGGACAGGGGGCCGGTATACCGGGGAGCTGTTTTTT; CDR3: CASSRTGGRYTGELFF; size: NA; D: TRBD1; J: TRBJ2-2; V: TRBV7-3
DNA: TGTGCCAGCAGCGTACCCCTCCCTTATAGCAATCAGCCCCAGCATTTT; CDR3: CASSVPLPYSNQPQHF; size: few; D: NA; J: TRBJ1-5; V: TRBV9
DNA: TGTGCCAGCAGCCAAGTGGGCGGGGCGAACACCGGGGAGCTGTTTTTT; CDR3: CASSQVGGANTGELFF; size: NA; D: NA; J: TRBJ2-2; V: TRBV3-1
DNA: TGTGCCAGCAGTATACTTAGGCTGCAGTATTTT; CDR3: CASSILRLQYF; size: many; D: NA; J: TRBJ2-3; V: TRBV12-3/TRBV12-4
DNA: TGTGCCACCAGTGGGGATAACACAGATACGCAGTATTTT; CDR3: CATSGDNTDTQYF; size: NA; D: NA; J: TRBJ2-3; V: TRBV24-1
DNA: TGTGCCAGCAGCGTACAGGGAGGGACTGAAGCTTTCTTT; CDR3: CASSVQGGTEAFF; size: many; D: NA; J: TRBJ1-1; V: TRBV9
DNA: TGTGCCAGCAGCGAGAGACCTAGCACAGATACGCAGTATTTT; CDR3: CASSERPSTDTQYF; size: few; D: NA; J: TRBJ2-3; V: TRBV9
DNA: TGCGCCAGCAGCTACGACAGGTCGAATTCACCCCTCCACTTT; CDR3: CASSYDRSNSPLHF; size: NA; D: NA; J: TRBJ1-6; V: TRBV5-1
DNA: TGCAGCGCTGGCTCGCCCGGGGTTGGGGAGCTGTTTTTT; CDR3: CSAGSPGVGELFF; size: few; D: NA; J: TRBJ2-2; V: TRBV29-1
DNA: TGTGCCAGCAGCCGCGACGACAGTTACGGGAACACTGAAGCTTTCTTT; CDR3: CASSRDDSYGNTEAFF; size: few; D: NA; J: TRBJ1-1; V: TRBV4-2
DNA: TGTGCCAGCAGCTTAGGAGGGGGCAGCGGGTATGGCTACACCTTC; CDR3: CASSLGGGSGYGYTF; size: few; D: TRBD1; J: TRBJ1-2; V: TRBV7-2